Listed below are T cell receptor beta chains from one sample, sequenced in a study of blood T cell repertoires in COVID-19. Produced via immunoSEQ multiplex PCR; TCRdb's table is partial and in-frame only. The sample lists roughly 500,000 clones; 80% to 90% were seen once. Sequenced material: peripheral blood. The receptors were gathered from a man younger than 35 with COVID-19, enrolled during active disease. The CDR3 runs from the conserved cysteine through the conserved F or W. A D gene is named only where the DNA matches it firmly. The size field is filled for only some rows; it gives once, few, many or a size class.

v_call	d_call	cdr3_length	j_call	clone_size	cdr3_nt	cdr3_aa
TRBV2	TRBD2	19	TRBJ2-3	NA	TGTGCCAGCAGATATCCCAGACTAGCGGGGGGGACTAGCACAGATACGCAGTATTTT	CASRYPRLAGGTSTDTQYF
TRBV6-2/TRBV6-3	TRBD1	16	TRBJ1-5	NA	TGTGCCAGCAGTTACCGACCCCGGACAGGTGATCAGCCCCAGCATTTT	CASSYRPRTGDQPQHF
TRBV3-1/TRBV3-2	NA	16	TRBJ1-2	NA	TGTGCCAGCAGACTCACTCACAACAGGGCAACTGGGGGCTACACCTTC	CASRLTHNRATGGYTF
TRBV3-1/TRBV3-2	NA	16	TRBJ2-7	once	TGTGCCAGCAGCCTCCACGGGGGGCCTGTCTCCTACGAGCAGTACTTC	CASSLHGGPVSYEQYF
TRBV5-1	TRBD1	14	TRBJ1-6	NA	TGCGCCAAGTCCTCCCGGGACAGGAATTCACCCCTCCACTTT	CAKSSRDRNSPLHF
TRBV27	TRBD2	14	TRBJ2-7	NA	TGTGCCAGCAGTTCGAGGGAGGGCCATTACGAGCAGTACTTC	CASSSREGHYEQYF
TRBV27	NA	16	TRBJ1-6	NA	TGTGCCAGCAGATCCGGGACATTCGGCTATAATTCACCCCTCCACTTT	CASRSGTFGYNSPLHF
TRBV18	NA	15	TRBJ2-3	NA	TGTGCCAGCTCAGACCAGGGGTTTAGAACAGATACGCAGTATTTT	CASSDQGFRTDTQYF
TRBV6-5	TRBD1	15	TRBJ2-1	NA	TGTGCCACCACGACAGGGGGCCCCCGGTTAAGTGAGCAGTTCTTC	CATTTGGPRLSEQFF
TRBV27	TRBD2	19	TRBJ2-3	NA	TGTGCCAGCAGTGAAGGAGACATGGGACTAGCGGGAGGGGCAGATACGCAGTATTTT	CASSEGDMGLAGGADTQYF
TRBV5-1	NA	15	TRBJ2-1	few	TGCGCCAGCAGCGTGGGACACCAGTCGGTCAATGAGCAGTTCTTC	CASSVGHQSVNEQFF
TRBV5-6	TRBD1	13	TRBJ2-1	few	TGTGCCAGCAGCCTCGACAGGGGGGATGAGCAGTTCTTC	CASSLDRGDEQFF
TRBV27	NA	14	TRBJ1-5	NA	TGTGCCAGCGGTGACACCTATAGCAATCAGCCCCAGCATTTT	CASGDTYSNQPQHF
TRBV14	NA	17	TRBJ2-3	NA	TGTGCCAGCAGCCAAGACCTATGGACAGAAAACACAGATACGCAGTATTTT	CASSQDLWTENTDTQYF
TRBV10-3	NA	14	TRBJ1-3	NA	TGTGCCATCAGCGATGACAGGCAAAGAAACACCATATATTTT	CAISDDRQRNTIYF
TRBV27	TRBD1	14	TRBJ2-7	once	TGTGCCAGCAGTCCGCAGGGGGTGGTGTACGAGCAGTACTTC	CASSPQGVVYEQYF
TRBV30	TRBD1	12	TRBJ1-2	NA	TGTGCCTGGAGGGGCGACAGGGTTGGCTACACCTTC	CAWRGDRVGYTF
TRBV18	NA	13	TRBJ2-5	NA	TGTGCCAGCTCACCCGGGAGACAAGAGACCCAGTACTTC	CASSPGRQETQYF
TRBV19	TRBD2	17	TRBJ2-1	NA	TGTGCCAGTAGAATAGGGACTAGCGGAGGCTCCTACAATGAGCAGTTCTTC	CASRIGTSGGSYNEQFF
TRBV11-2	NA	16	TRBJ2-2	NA	TGTGCCAGCAGCCGGGAAGCGGACCAGAACACCGGGGAGCTGTTTTTT	CASSREADQNTGELFF
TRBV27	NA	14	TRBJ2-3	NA	TGTGCCAGCAGTTTAGGGGGCCGCACAGATACGCAGTATTTT	CASSLGGRTDTQYF
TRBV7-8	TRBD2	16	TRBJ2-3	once	TGTGCCAGCAGCTTAGCGGTCCTAGCGGGAGCAGATACGCAGTATTTT	CASSLAVLAGADTQYF
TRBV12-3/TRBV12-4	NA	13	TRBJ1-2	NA	TGTGCCAGCAGTTTACGGCAGGACTATGGCTACACCTTC	CASSLRQDYGYTF
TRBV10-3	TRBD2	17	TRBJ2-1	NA	TGTGCCATCAGGAGGACTAGCGGGAGTACCGCCTACAATGAGCAGTTCTTC	CAIRRTSGSTAYNEQFF
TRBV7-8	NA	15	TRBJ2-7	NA	TGTGCCAGCAGCTTAGTTTGGAGCAGCTCCTACGAGCAGTACTTC	CASSLVWSSSYEQYF
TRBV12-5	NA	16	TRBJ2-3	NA	TGTGCTAGTGGGACCTCCGAGGCGCTGAGCACAGATACGCAGTATTTT	CASGTSEALSTDTQYF
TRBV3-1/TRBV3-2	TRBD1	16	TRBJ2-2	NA	TGTGCCAGCAGGCCGGTAGGGGGCGCGGACACCGGGGAGCTGTTTTTT	CASRPVGGADTGELFF
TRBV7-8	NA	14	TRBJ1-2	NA	TGTGCCAGCAGCTTAGGGGCAGGGGAATATGGCTACACCTTC	CASSLGAGEYGYTF
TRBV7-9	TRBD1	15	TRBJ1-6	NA	TGTGCCAGCAGGCCCAGACAGGGAAGGGATTCACCCCTCCACTTT	CASRPRQGRDSPLHF
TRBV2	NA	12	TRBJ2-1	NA	TGTGCCAGCAGCGCCGAGGTTAATGAGCAGTTCTTC	CASSAEVNEQFF
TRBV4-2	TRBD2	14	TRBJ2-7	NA	TGTGCCAGCAGCCCCGGACTAGGCTTCTACGAGCAGTACTTC	CASSPGLGFYEQYF
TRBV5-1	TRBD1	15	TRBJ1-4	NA	TGCGCCAGCAGCTTGGATCCAGGGGGAAGCGAAAAACTGTTTTTT	CASSLDPGGSEKLFF
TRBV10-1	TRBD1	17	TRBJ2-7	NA	TGCGCCAGCAGTGAGTCCGGACAGGGAACAAAGTCCTACGAGCAGTACTTC	CASSESGQGTKSYEQYF
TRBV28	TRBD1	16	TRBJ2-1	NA	TGTGCCAGCAGTACTATACCGGGACAGGGTGGGAATGAGCAGTTCTTC	CASSTIPGQGGNEQFF
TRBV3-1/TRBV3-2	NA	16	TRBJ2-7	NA	TGTGCCAGCAGCCAAGAAGTGGGAGATACCTCCTACGAGCAGTACTTC	CASSQEVGDTSYEQYF
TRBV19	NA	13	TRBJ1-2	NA	TGTGCCAGTAGTATTCAGGACAAAGGAGGCTACACCTTC	CASSIQDKGGYTF
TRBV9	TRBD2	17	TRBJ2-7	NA	TGTGCCAGCAGCGTAGGGCTAGCGGGAGTAGCCGGCCACGAGCAGTACTTC	CASSVGLAGVAGHEQYF
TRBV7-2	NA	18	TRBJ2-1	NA	TGTGCCAGCAGCTTAAGTTTGGGCAGAGCTGGATCCTACAATGAGCAGTTCTTC	CASSLSLGRAGSYNEQFF
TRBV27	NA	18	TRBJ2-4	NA	TGTGCCAGCAGAACAGGGCCGGCCCTTTTCTTAGCCAAAAACATTCAGTACTTC	CASRTGPALFLAKNIQYF
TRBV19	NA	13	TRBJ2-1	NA	TGTGCCAGTAGTTGGGGCATTTACAATGAGCAGTTCTTC	CASSWGIYNEQFF
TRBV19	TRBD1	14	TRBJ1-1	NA	TGTGCCAGTAGTAGAACAGGGGGCTCGGCTGAAGCTTTCTTT	CASSRTGGSAEAFF
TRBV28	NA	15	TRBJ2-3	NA	TGTGCCAGCAGTTACGGCGGGATCGTTGGGGATACGCAGTATTTT	CASSYGGIVGDTQYF
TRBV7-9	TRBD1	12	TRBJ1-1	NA	TGTGCCAGCAGCCCGGGACAGACACCAGGTGGTTTT	CASSPGQTPGGF
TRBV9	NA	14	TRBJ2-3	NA	TGTGCCAGCAGCGTACGGGTTTACACAGATACGCAGTATTTT	CASSVRVYTDTQYF
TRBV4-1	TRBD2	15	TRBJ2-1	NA	TGCGCCAGCAGTAAGCGGGAGGCCCGATACAATGAGCAGTTCTTC	CASSKREARYNEQFF
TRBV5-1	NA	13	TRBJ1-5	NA	TGCGCCAGCAGCTTGGGCAGGGTCCAGCCCCAGCATTTT	CASSLGRVQPQHF